Shown below are 19 T cell receptor beta chains from a single sample sequenced in a study of blood T cell repertoires in COVID-19. TCRdb keeps only in-frame clones here, not all; method: immunoSEQ multiplex PCR. The repertoire holds around 110,000 clones, around 86% seen once, with more than 4% in the top ten. The sequenced sample consisted of peripheral blood. The source of these receptors is a man aged 35 to 55 with acute or convalescent COVID-19.

The chain employs TRBV19 and TRBJ1-2; perhaps TRBD1 as D (6 bases). The V and J ends lost 8 bases and 5 bases respectively, with 18 bases between them. Germline lookup yields CDR1 LNHDA and CDR2 SQIVND (reference sequence). This CDR3 spans 14 amino acids. The CDR3 region is CASGSQGFGYGYTF. The CDR3 region has the DNA TGTGCCAGTGGATCACAGGGTTTTGGTTATGGCTACACCTTC.

The rearrangement links TRBV6-5 to TRBJ1-3; D gene unclear. Trimming took off 2 bases at V and 0 bases at J, with 8 bases between the two ends. CDR1 MNHEY and CDR2 SVGAGI come from the germline V gene. The CDR3 covers 15 residues. The CDR3 sequence: CASSYRRLSGNTIYF. The DNA for the CDR3 is TGTGCCAGCAGTTACAGGAGACTCTCTGGAAACACCATATATTTT.

The chain is built from TRBV3-1 (or the pseudogene TRBV3-2) and TRBJ1-2; D remains ambiguous. There are 14 residues in the CDR3. Germline-derived CDR1 and CDR2 are LGHDT and YNNKEL (reference sequence). Trimming took off 2 bases at V and 0 bases at J, with 7 bases between the two ends. The CDR3 region is CASSQNTANYGYTF. The CDR3 nucleotides are TGTGCCAGCAGCCAAAACACAGCTAACTATGGCTACACCTTC.

This rearrangement joins TRBV7-9 to TRBJ2-7; maybe TRBD2 (6 bases). V was clipped by 3 bases and J by 6 bases, with 9 bases between them. The CDR3 consists of 12 residues. Germline V gene data show CDR1 as SEHNR and CDR2 as FQNEAQ (reference sequence). The CDR3 here is CASSLLGGEQYF. DNA for the CDR3: TGTGCCAGCAGCTTGTTGGGGGGCGAGCAGTACTTC.

The rearrangement uses TRBV19 and TRBJ1-1; TRBD1 might be the D (5 bases). The CDR3 has 12 residues. Per the germline V gene, CDR1 is LNHDA and CDR2 is SQIVND (reference sequence). V gave up 5 bases and J gave up 10 bases, with 14 bases separating them. The CDR3 is CASSLVSGGAFF. In DNA form, the CDR3 reads TGTGCCAGTAGTCTGGTCTCGGGGGGAGCTTTCTTT.

CDR3 amino acids: CASSHTGGSYNEQFF. CDR3 in DNA: TGCGCCAGCAGCCATACAGGGGGGTCCTACAATGAGCAGTTCTTC. The chain couples TRBV4-1 to TRBJ2-1, with 8 bases fitting TRBD1. J lost 1 base, V lost 3 bases, and 2 bases had no gene match. This CDR3 has 15 amino acids. The V gene's germline CDR1 is MGHRA and CDR2 YSYEKL.

The chain joins TRBV6-5 to TRBJ1-1; perhaps TRBD1 as D (6 bases). V was cut by 8 bases and J by 6 bases, with 19 bases left in between. Germline values: CDR1 MNHEY, CDR2 SVGAGI. This CDR3 region has 14 residues. The CDR3 DNA reads TGTGCCAGCGGGAGGGGGTCGTGGGGTGCTGAAGCTTTCTTT. It translates to CASGRGSWGAEAFF.

This clone was picked up one time. J is TRBJ2-2 and V is TRBV11-2; 7 nucleotides match TRBD2. The V segment lost 5 bases and the J segment 4 bases; nucleotides outside the gene matches: 7. The CDR3 consists of 15 residues. Germline V gene sequence: CDR1 SGHAT, CDR2 FQNNGV. In nucleotides, the CDR3 is TGTGCCAGCAGCGGGGGGGTTATGGGCACCGGGGAGCTGTTTTTT. Translated: CASSGGVMGTGELFF.

The rearrangement uses TRBV18 and TRBJ1-2, with D tentatively TRBD1 (6 bases). Germline assignment: CDR1 KGHSH and CDR2 LQKENI. This CDR3 contains 14 residues. V was pared by 4 bases and J by 1 base, with 10 bases between. CDR3 bases: TGTGCCAGCTCACTCAGGGGAGATAACTATGGCTACACCTTC. This gives the protein CASSLRGDNYGYTF.

This chain joins TRBV19 and TRBJ1-5; no definite D call. This CDR3 is 14 amino acids long. Per germline, CDR1 LNHDA and CDR2 SQIVND (reference sequence). The V and J ends lost 3 bases and 0 bases respectively, with 6 bases between them. CDR3 region: CASSIPNSNQPQHF. CDR3 sequence (DNA): TGTGCCAGTAGTATTCCTAATAGCAATCAGCCCCAGCATTTT.

The gene calls are TRBV29-1 and TRBJ1-4; D might be TRBD1 (6 bases). Germline assignment: CDR1 SQVTM and CDR2 ANQGSEA. This CDR3 spans 13 amino acids. Trimming removed 4 bases from V and 5 bases from J, with 11 bases in between. The CDR3 spells CSVGRGGNEKLFF. For the CDR3, the DNA is TGCAGCGTTGGAAGGGGGGGAAATGAAAAACTGTTTTTT.

This rearrangement joins TRBV20-1 to TRBJ2-1; tentatively, D is TRBD2 (6 bases). The germline V gene has CDR1 DFQATT and CDR2 SNEGSKA (reference sequence). The CDR3 is 14 amino acids. Between the trimmed V and J ends, which lost 3 bases and 6 bases, there was a span of 15 bases. The CDR3 reads CSASTPWDFNEQFF. CDR3 sequence (DNA): TGCAGTGCTAGTACCCCTTGGGACTTCAATGAGCAGTTCTTC.

This chain links TRBV7-8 with TRBJ1-6, with 8 bases aligning to TRBD1. The CDR3 spans 18 residues. The V and J ends lost 5 bases and 2 bases, in that order; junction bases with no gene match: 11. CDR1 is SGHVS, CDR2 FQNEAQ, per germline. As DNA, the CDR3 is TGTGCCAGCAGCGGAGCGGGGACAGGAGGGGCCTATAATTCACCCCTCCACTTT. It translates to CASSGAGTGGAYNSPLHF. The full variable domain, its missing parts supplied by reference TRBV7-8 and TRBJ1-6, is GAGVSQSPRYKVAKRGQDVALRCDPISGHVSLFWYQQALGQGPEFLTYFQNEAQLDKSGLPSDRFFAERPEGSVSTLKIQRTQQEDSAVYLCASSGAGTGGAYNSPLHFGNGTRLTVT.

This chain joins TRBV15 and TRBJ1-2, with unresolved D. The CDR3 covers 14 residues. Germline CDR1 is LNHNV and CDR2 is YYDKDF (reference sequence). With 0 bases removed from V and 8 bases from J, the gap between germline ends came to 13 bases. The DNA for the CDR3 is TGTGCCACCAGCAGAGATCGGCCGGTCGGGGGCTACACCTTC. Encoded protein: CATSRDRPVGGYTF.

The V gene is TRBV25-1, the J gene TRBJ1-4, with TRBD1 as a possible D gene (6 bases). Germline V lookup: CDR1 MGHDK, CDR2 SYGVNS. The V end was cut by 2 bases, the J end by 7 bases, with 11 bases between. This CDR3 comprises 14 residues. CDR3 in amino acids: CASSEGTRGEKLFF. The CDR3 DNA reads as TGTGCCAGCAGTGAAGGGACCAGGGGTGAAAAACTGTTTTTT.

The chain uses TRBV27 and TRBJ1-2; no firm D call. CDR1 is MNHEY and CDR2 is SMNVEV in the germline V gene (reference sequence). This CDR3 contains 13 residues. Trimming stripped 3 bases from V and 0 bases from J, with 5 bases between. The CDR3 nucleotides read TGTGCCAGCAGTTTTACAGCTAACTATGGCTACACCTTC. It encodes CASSFTANYGYTF.

This clone was seen once. The chain uses TRBV3-1 (or the pseudogene TRBV3-2) and TRBJ1-6; TRBD1 aligns across 7 bases. The CDR3 totals 18 residues. Per the germline V gene, CDR1 is LGHDT and CDR2 is YNNKEL (reference sequence). Unmatched junction bases numbered 8, after V lost 3 bases and J lost 0 bases. The CDR3 sequence is CASSHTGAWASYNSPLHF. The CDR3, as DNA: TGTGCCAGCAGCCATACAGGGGCGTGGGCCTCCTATAATTCACCCCTCCACTTT.

The V and J genes are TRBV19 and TRBJ1-1; possibly TRBD1 for D (6 bases). V was trimmed by 7 bases and J by 10 bases, leaving 16 bases between them. This CDR3 has 12 residues. Germline lookup yields CDR1 LNHDA and CDR2 SQIVND (reference sequence). The CDR3 nucleotides read TGTGCCAGTACCGGGGGGCGGTGGCGAGCTTTCTTT. Its translation is CASTGGRWRAFF.

CDR3 residues: CASSLSGGTNEQFF. CDR3 nucleotide sequence: TGCGCCAGCAGCCTTAGCGGGGGGACCAATGAGCAGTTCTTC. The chain joins TRBV5-1 to TRBJ2-1; 10 bases match TRBD2. J was trimmed by 6 bases and V by 4 bases; bases with no gene match: 4. Germline lookup yields CDR1 SGHRS and CDR2 YFSETQ. The CDR3 spans 14 residues.